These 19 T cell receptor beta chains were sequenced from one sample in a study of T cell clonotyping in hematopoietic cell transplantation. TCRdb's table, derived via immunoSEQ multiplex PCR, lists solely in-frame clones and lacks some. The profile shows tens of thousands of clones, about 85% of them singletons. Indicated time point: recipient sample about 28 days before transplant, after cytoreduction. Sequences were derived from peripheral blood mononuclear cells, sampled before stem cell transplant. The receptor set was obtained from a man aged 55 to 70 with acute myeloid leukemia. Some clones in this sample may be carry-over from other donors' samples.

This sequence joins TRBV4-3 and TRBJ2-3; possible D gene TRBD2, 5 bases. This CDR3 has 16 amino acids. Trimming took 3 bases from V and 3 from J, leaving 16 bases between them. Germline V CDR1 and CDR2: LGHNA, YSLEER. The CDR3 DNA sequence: TGCGCCAGCAGCCATGAGGCGCAGAGGGAGACAGATACGCAGTATTTT. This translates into CASSHEAQRETDTQYF.

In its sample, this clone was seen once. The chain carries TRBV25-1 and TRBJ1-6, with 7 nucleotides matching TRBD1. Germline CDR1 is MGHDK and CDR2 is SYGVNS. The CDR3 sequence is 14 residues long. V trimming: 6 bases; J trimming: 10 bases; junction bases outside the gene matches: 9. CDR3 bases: TGTGCCAGCAGCCCAATCGCAGGGGGGTCACCCCTCCACTTT. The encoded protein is CASSPIAGGSPLHF.

In nucleotides, the CDR3 is TGTGCCAGCAGCGCCGTGCCGACAGGGGGGGCGGGGACCCAGTACTTC. It is translated as CASSAVPTGGAGTQYF. The rearrangement uses TRBV7-2 and TRBJ2-5, with 9 positions matching TRBD1. Germline loops: CDR1 SGHTA, CDR2 FQGNSA. The CDR3 is made up of 16 amino acids. The trim removed 5 bases at V and 7 bases at J, leaving 14 bases unmatched.

CDR3 sequence: CSVEIQGGNQPQHF. CDR3 DNA: TGCAGCGTTGAAATTCAGGGCGGGAATCAGCCCCAGCATTTT. The chain carries TRBV29-1 and TRBJ1-5, with D possibly TRBD1 on 5 matching bases. Germline V gene sequence: CDR1 SQVTM, CDR2 ANQGSEA. Trimming took 2 bases from V and 4 from J, leaving 12 bases between them. The CDR3 spans 14 residues.

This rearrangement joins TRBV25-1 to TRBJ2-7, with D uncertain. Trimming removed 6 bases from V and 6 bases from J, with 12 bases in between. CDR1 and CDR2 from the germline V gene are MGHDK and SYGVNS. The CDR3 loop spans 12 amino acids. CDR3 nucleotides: TGTGCCAGCAGCCCCTCTTGGGGCGAGCAGTACTTC. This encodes CASSPSWGEQYF.

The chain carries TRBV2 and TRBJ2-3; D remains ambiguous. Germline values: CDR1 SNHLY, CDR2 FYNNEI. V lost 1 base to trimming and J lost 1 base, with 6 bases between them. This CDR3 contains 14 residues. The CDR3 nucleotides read TGTGCCAGCAGTGAAGGCTTTGGCACAGATACGCAGTATTTT. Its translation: CASSEGFGTDTQYF.

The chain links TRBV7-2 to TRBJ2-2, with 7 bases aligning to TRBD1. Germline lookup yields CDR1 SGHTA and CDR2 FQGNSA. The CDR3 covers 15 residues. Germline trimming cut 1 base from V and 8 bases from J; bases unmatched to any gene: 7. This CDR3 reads CASSLGSGGSGELFF. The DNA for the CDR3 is TGTGCCAGCAGCTTAGGGTCAGGGGGAAGTGGGGAGCTGTTTTTT.

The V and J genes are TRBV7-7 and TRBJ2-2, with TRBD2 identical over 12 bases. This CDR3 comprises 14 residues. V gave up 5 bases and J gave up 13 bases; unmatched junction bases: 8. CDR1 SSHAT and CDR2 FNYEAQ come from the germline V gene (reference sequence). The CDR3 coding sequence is TGTGCCAGCAGCCCAACGACTAGCGGGGGAGTGCTGTTTTTT. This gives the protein CASSPTTSGGVLFF.

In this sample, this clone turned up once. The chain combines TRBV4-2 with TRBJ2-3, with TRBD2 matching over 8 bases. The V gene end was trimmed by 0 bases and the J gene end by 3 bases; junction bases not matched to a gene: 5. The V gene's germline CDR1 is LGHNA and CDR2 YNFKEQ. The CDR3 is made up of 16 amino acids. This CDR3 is CASSQEQAGGTDTQYF. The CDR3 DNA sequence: TGTGCCAGCAGCCAAGAACAGGCGGGGGGTACAGATACGCAGTATTTT.

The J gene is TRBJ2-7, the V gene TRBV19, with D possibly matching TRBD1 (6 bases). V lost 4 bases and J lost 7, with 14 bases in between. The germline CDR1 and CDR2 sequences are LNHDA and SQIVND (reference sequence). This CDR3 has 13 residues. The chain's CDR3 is CASSSVGANEQYF. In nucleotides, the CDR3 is TGTGCCAGTAGTAGTGTGGGGGCAAATGAGCAGTACTTC.

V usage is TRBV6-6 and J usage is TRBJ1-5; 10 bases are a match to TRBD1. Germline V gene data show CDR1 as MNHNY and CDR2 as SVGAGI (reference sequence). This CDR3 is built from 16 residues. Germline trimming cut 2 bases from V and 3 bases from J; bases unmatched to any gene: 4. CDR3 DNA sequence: TGTGCCAGCAGTTACGCCGGGACAGGGGACAATCAGCCCCAGCATTTT. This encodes CASSYAGTGDNQPQHF.

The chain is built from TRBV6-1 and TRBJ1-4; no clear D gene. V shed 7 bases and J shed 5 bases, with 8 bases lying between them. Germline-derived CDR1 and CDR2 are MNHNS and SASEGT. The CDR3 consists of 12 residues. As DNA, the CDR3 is TGTGCCAGCACCGAAGAAAATGAAAAACTGTTTTTT. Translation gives CASTEENEKLFF.

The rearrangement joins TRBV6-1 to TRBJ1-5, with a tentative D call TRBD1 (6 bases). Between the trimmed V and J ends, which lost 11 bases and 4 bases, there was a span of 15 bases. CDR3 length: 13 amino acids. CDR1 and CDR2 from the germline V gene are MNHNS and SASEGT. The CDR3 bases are TGTGCCGCGAAGGGGGGGGCGAATCAGCCCCAGCATTTT. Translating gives CAAKGGANQPQHF.

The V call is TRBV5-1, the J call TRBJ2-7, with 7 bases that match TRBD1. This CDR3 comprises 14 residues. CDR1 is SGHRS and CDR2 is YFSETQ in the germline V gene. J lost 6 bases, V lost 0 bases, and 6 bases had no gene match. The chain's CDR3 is CASSLGSDRSEQYF. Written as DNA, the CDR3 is TGCGCCAGCAGCTTGGGATCGGACAGGAGCGAGCAGTACTTC.

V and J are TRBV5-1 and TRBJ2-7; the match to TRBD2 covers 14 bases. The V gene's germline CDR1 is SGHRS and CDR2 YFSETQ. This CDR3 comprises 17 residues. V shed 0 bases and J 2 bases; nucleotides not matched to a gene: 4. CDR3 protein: CASSLGTSGGTAYEQYF. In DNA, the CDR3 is TGCGCCAGCAGCTTGGGGACTAGCGGGGGGACCGCCTACGAGCAGTACTTC.

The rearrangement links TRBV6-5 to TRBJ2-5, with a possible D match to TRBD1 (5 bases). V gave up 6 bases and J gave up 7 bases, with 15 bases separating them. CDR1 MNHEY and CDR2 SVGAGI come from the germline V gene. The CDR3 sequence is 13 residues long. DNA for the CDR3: TGTGCCAGCAGCCTGTCCAGGGCAGGGACCCAGTACTTC. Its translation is CASSLSRAGTQYF.

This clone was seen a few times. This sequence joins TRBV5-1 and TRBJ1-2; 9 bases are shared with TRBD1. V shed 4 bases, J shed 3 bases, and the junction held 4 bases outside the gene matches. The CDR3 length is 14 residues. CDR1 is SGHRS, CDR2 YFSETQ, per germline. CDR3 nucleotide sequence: TGCGCCAGCAGCCGCAGGACAGGGGACTATGGCTACACCTTC. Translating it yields CASSRRTGDYGYTF.

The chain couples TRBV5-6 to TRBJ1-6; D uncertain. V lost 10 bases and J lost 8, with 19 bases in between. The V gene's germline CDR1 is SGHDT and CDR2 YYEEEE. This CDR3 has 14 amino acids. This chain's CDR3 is CAAVAGQPHSPLHF. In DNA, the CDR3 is TGTGCCGCCGTAGCCGGGCAGCCACATTCACCCCTCCACTTT.

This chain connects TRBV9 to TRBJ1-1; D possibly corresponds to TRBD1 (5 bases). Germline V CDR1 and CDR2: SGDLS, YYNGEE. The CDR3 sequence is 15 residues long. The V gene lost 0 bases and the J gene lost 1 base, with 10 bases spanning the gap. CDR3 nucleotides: TGTGCCAGCAGCGTAGATCAGGGCAAGAACACTGAAGCTTTCTTT. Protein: CASSVDQGKNTEAFF.